This T cell receptor beta chain was found in a study of T cell responses to AZD1222 COVID-19 vaccine. The CDR3 spans 19 residues. V lost 2 bases, J lost 2 bases, and 13 bases stayed unmatched. Germline V CDR1 and CDR2: SNHLY, FYNNEI. Clones were sequenced by immunoSEQ multiplex PCR, and TCRdb holds only the in-frame ones, with some missing. The sample shows 150,000 or so clones, around 90% of them seen only once. Material: peripheral blood, obtained on day 0 of AZD1222 vaccination. This receptor was taken from an adult in good health. The chain links TRBV2 to TRBJ2-3, with 10 bases identical to TRBD2. The CDR3 spells CASSERDMGSGGATDTQYF. DNA of the CDR3: TGTGCCAGCAGTGAACGCGATATGGGGAGCGGGGGGGCCACAGATACGCAGTATTTT.